This T cell receptor (beta chain) emerged from a study of cytomegalovirus exposure and HLA in healthy donors. CDR3 length: 15 amino acids. The germline V gene encodes CDR1 SGHRS and CDR2 YFSETQ. The V end lost 1 base, the J end lost 5 bases, and 13 bases lay between the germline ends. Primers included in the PCR were 60 Vbeta and 13 Jbeta primers. Repertoires were generated with immunoSEQ multiplex PCR, while TCRdb's copy carries only in-frame clones and drops some. This table holds some 39,000 clones. Whole-study results and caveats: According to an earlier analysis, most TCR beta V segments yielded productive rearrangements about 87% or about 30% of the time. One variant, a missense change in DCLRE1C, was linked in a later analysis to TCR beta V- and J-gene trimming.

Worth noting for this clone: Its specificity is not known.

The genes are TRBV5-1 and TRBJ2-1; the D gene is possibly TRBD1 (5 bases). The sequenced material came from PBMCs. This sequence originates from a man under 40 in good health and CMV-seronegative. The CDR3 DNA is TGCGCCAGCAGCTTGCCCCGACAGAACGACAATGAGCAGTTCTTC. Protein product: CASSLPRQNDNEQFF.